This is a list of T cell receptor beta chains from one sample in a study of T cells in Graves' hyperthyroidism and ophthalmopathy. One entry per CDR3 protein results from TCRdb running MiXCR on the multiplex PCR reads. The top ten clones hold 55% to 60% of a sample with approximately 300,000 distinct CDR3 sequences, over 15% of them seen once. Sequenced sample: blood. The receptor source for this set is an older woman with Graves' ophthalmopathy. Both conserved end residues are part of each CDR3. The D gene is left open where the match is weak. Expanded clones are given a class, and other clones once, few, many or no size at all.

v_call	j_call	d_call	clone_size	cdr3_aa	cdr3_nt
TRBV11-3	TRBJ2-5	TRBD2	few	CASSLGSGGYQETQYF	TGTGCCAGCAGCTTAGGCAGCGGGGGGTACCAAGAGACCCAGTACTTC
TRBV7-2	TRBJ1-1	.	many	CASSYDSTEAFF	TGTGCCAGCAGCTACGACAGTACTGAAGCTTTCTTT
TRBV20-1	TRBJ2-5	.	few	CNASLDYTEETQYF	TGCAATGCTAGCCTCGACTACACGGAAGAGACCCAGTACTTC
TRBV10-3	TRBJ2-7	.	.	CAISVGQSYEQYF	TGTGCCATCAGTGTAGGACAGAGCTACGAGCAGTACTTC
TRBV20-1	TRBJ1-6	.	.	CSAVTGNSPLHF	TGCAGTGCTGTCACAGGGAATTCACCCCTCCACTTT
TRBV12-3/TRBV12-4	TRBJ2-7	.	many	CASSFVYPYEQYF	TGTGCCAGCAGTTTTGTTTATCCCTACGAGCAGTACTTC
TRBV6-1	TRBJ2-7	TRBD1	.	CASSEVATGVEQYF	TGTGCCAGCAGTGAAGTCGCGACAGGGGTCGAGCAGTACTTC
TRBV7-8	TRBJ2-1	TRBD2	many	CASSLAGWSGGQFF	TGTGCCAGCAGCTTAGCGGGGTGGTCGGGGGGGCAGTTCTTC
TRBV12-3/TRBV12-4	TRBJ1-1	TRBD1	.	CASSLTDRGPTEAFF	TGTGCCAGCAGTCTCACGGACAGGGGGCCCACTGAAGCTTTCTTT
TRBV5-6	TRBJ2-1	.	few	CASARFLASYNEQFF	TGTGCCAGTGCCCGGTTCTTGGCGTCCTACAATGAGCAGTTCTTC
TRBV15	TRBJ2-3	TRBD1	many	CATRRDRGLRTDTQYF	TGTGCCACCAGAAGGGACAGGGGGCTTCGGACAGATACGCAGTATTTT
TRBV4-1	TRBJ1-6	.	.	CASSQGLLGGNSPLHF	TGCGCCAGCAGCCAAGGGCTTTTAGGAGGTAATTCACCCCTCCACTTT
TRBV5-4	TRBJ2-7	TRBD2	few	CASASSGGADEQYF	TGTGCCAGCGCCAGTAGCGGGGGGGCGGATGAGCAGTACTTC
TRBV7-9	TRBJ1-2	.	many	CASSPWEGQMVPTF	TGTGCCAGCAGCCCGTGGGAAGGCCAGATGGTGCCCACCTTC
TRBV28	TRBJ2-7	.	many	CASSTSSTSSYEQYF	TGTGCCAGCAGCACAAGTTCTACTAGCTCCTACGAGCAGTACTTC
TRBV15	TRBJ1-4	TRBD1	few	CATSRDDRDEKLFF	TGTGCCACCAGCAGAGATGACAGGGATGAAAAACTGTTTTTT
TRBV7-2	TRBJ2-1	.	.	CASPGRGLNEQFF	TGTGCCAGCCCGGGACGCGGGCTAAATGAGCAGTTCTTC
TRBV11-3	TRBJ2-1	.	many	CASSLLGYNEQFF	TGTGCCAGCAGCCTCCTGGGCTACAATGAGCAGTTCTTC
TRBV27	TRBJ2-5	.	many	CASSRDAGGVETQYF	TGTGCCAGCAGCCGGGACGCCGGTGGAGTAGAGACCCAGTACTTC
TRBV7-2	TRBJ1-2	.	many	CASSLTGGGYGYTF	TGTGCCAGCAGCTTAACTGGGGGGGGCTATGGCTACACCTTC
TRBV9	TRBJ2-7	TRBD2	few	CASSGSSGSSYEQYF	TGTGCCAGCAGCGGATCTAGCGGGAGCTCCTACGAGCAGTACTTC
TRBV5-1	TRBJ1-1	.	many	CASSLVSQNTEAFF	TGCGCCAGCAGCTTGGTCTCACAGAACACTGAAGCTTTCTTT
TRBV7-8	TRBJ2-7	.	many	CASSLAIVTHEQYF	TGTGCCAGCAGCTTAGCGATTGTAACGCACGAGCAGTACTTC
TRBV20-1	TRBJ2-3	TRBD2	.	CSVSVGGVDTQYF	TGCAGTGTTTCAGTCGGGGGGGTAGATACGCAGTATTTT
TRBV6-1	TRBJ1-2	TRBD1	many	CASSLIQGASNYGYTF	TGTGCCAGCAGCCTGATACAGGGGGCATCGAACTATGGCTACACCTTC
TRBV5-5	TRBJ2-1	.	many	CASSLDWYNEQFF	TGTGCCAGCAGCTTGGACTGGTACAATGAGCAGTTCTTC
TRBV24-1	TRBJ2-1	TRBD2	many	CATSATTSGSNEQFF	TGTGCCACCAGTGCGACGACTAGCGGGAGCAATGAGCAGTTCTTC
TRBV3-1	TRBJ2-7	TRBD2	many	CASSQRGGGSYEQYF	TGTGCCAGCAGCCAAAGAGGCGGGGGGTCCTACGAGCAGTACTTC
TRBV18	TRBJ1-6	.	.	CASSEWGLSNSPPHF	TGTGCCAGCTCTGAATGGGGACTGTCTAATTCACCCCCCCACTTT
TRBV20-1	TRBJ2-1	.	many	CSALDVSSYNEQFF	TGCAGTGCTTTAGACGTCAGCTCCTACAATGAGCAGTTCTTC
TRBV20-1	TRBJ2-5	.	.	CSAWDGLQETQYF	TGCAGTGCTTGGGACGGACTCCAAGAGACCCAGTACTTC
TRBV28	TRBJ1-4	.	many	CASSYSWEKLFF	TGTGCCAGCAGTTACTCGTGGGAAAAACTGTTTTTT
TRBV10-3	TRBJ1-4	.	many	CAISESVEKLFF	TGTGCCATCAGTGAGTCGGTAGAAAAACTGTTTTTT
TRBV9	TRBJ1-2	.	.	CASAKVGRIGYTF	TGTGCCAGCGCAAAAGTGGGGCGGATTGGCTACACCTTC
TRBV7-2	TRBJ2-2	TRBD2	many	CASSQWGGATGELFF	TGTGCCAGCAGCCAGTGGGGAGGGGCTACCGGGGAGCTGTTTTTT
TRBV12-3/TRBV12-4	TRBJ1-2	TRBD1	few	CASSSGQANYGYAF	TGTGCCAGCAGTTCGGGACAGGCCAACTATGGCTACGCCTTC
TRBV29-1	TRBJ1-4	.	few	CSVQKTPAEKLFF	TGCAGCGTCCAGAAAACCCCCGCCGAAAAACTGTTTTTT
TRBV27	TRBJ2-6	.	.	CASRRQGASGANVLTF	TGTGCCAGCCGTAGGCAGGGAGCCTCTGGGGCCAACGTCCTGACTTTC
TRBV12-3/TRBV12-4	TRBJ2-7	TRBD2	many	CASSPTSGVRTYEQYF	TGTGCCAGCAGTCCGACTAGCGGGGTGCGAACCTACGAGCAGTACTTC
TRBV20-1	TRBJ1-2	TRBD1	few	CSARNNFTPGGLSGYTF	TGCAGTGCTAGAAACAACTTTACACCAGGGGGCCTCAGTGGCTACACCTTC
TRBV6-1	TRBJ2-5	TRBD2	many	CASSPQRGEETQYF	TGTGCCAGCAGCCCCCAGCGGGGTGAAGAGACCCAGTACTTC
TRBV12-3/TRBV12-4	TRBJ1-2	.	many	CASSPNLGGQRDTF	TGTGCCAGCAGTCCAAATCTCGGAGGACAGAGGGACACCTTC
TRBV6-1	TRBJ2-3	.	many	CASSERRGDTQYF	TGTGCCAGCAGTGAACGGCGGGGAGATACGCAGTATTTT
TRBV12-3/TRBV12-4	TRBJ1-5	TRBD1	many	CASSVGTGDQPQHF	TGTGCCAGCAGTGTCGGGACAGGGGATCAGCCCCAGCATTTT
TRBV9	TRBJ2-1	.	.	CASSRGNPSYNEQFF	TGTGCCAGCAGCCGGGGGAACCCTTCTTACAATGAGCAGTTCTTC
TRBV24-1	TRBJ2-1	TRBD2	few	CATSDLGELAGLNYNEQFF	TGTGCCACCAGTGATTTAGGGGAACTAGCGGGGCTAAATTACAATGAGCAGTTCTTC
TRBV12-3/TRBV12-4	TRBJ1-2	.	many	CASRGTPDGYGYTF	TGTGCCAGCAGGGGTACTCCCGATGGCTATGGCTACACCTTC
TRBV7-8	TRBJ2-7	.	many	CASSFGAPSLSYEQYF	TGTGCCAGCAGCTTCGGGGCACCCAGTCTCTCCTACGAGCAGTACTTC
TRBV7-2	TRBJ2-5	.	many	CASSLVRGQETQYF	TGTGCCAGCAGCTTAGTCAGGGGCCAAGAGACCCAGTACTTC
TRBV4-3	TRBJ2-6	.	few	CASSQATGSGANVLTF	TGCGCCAGCAGCCAAGCTACAGGCTCTGGGGCCAACGTCCTGACTTTC